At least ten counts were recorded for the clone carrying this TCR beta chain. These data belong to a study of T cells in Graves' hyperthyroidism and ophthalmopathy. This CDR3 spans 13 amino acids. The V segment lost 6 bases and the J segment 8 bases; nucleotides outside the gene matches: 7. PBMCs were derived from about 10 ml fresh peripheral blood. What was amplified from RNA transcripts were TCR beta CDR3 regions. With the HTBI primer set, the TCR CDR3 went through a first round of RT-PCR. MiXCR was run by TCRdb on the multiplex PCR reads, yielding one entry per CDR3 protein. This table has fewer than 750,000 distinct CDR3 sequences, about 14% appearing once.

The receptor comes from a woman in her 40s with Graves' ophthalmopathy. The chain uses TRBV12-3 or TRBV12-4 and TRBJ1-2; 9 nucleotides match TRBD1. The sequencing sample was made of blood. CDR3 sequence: CASSLGTGQGYTF. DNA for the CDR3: TGTGCCAGCAGCCTTGGGACAGGGCAAGGCTACACCTTC.